These 28 T cell receptor beta chains were sequenced from one sample in a study of blood T cell repertoires in COVID-19. The method was immunoSEQ multiplex PCR; TCRdb's version includes in-frame clones alone and lacks a portion of them. The data show some 270,000 clones, with more than 75% seen just once and around 1.5% held by the top ten. Sequencing was done on a sample of peripheral blood. All receptors derive from a woman aged 55-69 years who had recovered from COVID-19.

J is TRBJ2-3 and V is TRBV7-2; the match to TRBD2 covers 11 bases. The V gene's germline CDR1 is SGHTA and CDR2 FQGNSA. The CDR3 loop spans 16 amino acids. The trim removed 5 bases at V and 7 bases at J, leaving 11 bases unmatched. The CDR3 loop reads CASSPQTSGNGYTQYF. CDR3 DNA: TGTGCCAGCAGCCCACAGACTAGCGGGAATGGTTATACGCAGTATTTT.

The count of this clone is one. The chain employs TRBV6-5 and TRBJ1-6; D possibly corresponds to TRBD1 (6 bases). Per germline, CDR1 MNHEY and CDR2 SVGAGI. CDR3 length equals 12 residues. V dropped 6 bases and J dropped 10 bases, with 10 bases sitting between them. Here the CDR3 DNA reads TGTGCCAGCAGCAGGGGCAGGTCACCCCTCCACTTT. It encodes CASSRGRSPLHF.

V and J are TRBV7-9 and TRBJ2-1, with D maybe TRBD2 (6 bases). The V and J ends lost 1 base and 0 bases respectively, with 10 bases between them. The germline CDR1 and CDR2 sequences are SEHNR and FQNEAQ (reference sequence). This CDR3 region has 16 residues. The CDR3 loop reads CASSLGGGFSYNEQFF. CDR3 coding DNA: TGTGCCAGCAGCTTAGGTGGGGGGTTCTCCTACAATGAGCAGTTCTTC.

CDR3: CASSALADTSYNEQFF. CDR3 coding DNA: TGTGCCAGCAGCGCACTAGCGGACACCTCCTACAATGAGCAGTTCTTC. The chain uses TRBV9 and TRBJ2-1; 8 bases fit TRBD2. J was trimmed by 0 bases and V by 3 bases; bases with no gene match: 5. CDR1 SGDLS and CDR2 YYNGEE come from the germline V gene. This CDR3 contains 16 residues. The entire variable domain, with the rest obtained from reference TRBV9 and TRBJ2-1, is as follows: DSGVTQTPKHLITATGQRVTLRCSPRSGDLSVYWYQQSLDQGLQFLIQYYNGEERAKGNILERFSAQQFPDLHSELNLSSLELGDSALYFCASSALADTSYNEQFFGPGTRLTVL.

CDR3: CASSPLYGQGSTEAFF. DNA for the CDR3: TGTGCCAGCAGCCCCCTTTACGGACAGGGGAGCACTGAAGCTTTCTTT. The chain combines TRBV3-1 (or the pseudogene TRBV3-2) with TRBJ1-1, with 9 positions matching TRBD1. The CDR3 consists of 16 residues. Germline V lookup: CDR1 LGHDT, CDR2 YNNKEL (reference sequence). Trimming cost V 4 bases and J 4 bases; bases outside gene matches: 10.

J is TRBJ2-5 and V is TRBV2; no clear D gene. V shed 0 bases and J shed 2 bases, with 7 bases lying between them. The length of the CDR3 is 14 residues. Germline V CDR1 and CDR2: SNHLY, FYNNEI. CDR3 in amino acids: CASSEASRQETQYF. CDR3 coding DNA: TGTGCCAGCAGTGAAGCATCCAGGCAAGAGACCCAGTACTTC. Looking up the rest from reference TRBV2 and TRBJ2-5 gives the full variable domain: EPEVTQTPSHQVTQMGQEVILRCVPISNHLYFYWYRQILGQKVEFLVSFYNNEISEKSEIFDDQFSVERPDGSNFTLKIRSTKLEDSAMYFCASSEASRQETQYFGPGTRLLVL.

The chain carries TRBV5-1 and TRBJ1-4, with D hard to call. The CDR3 is 12 amino acids. V lost 0 bases, J lost 8 bases, and 5 bases lay in between. Germline CDR1 SGHRS, CDR2 YFSETQ. CDR3 amino acids: CASSLVGEKLFF. CDR3 nucleotide sequence: TGCGCCAGCAGCTTGGTCGGGGAAAAACTGTTTTTT.

The chain recombines TRBV13 with TRBJ2-1, with 8 bases that match TRBD2. The CDR3 consists of 15 residues. CDR1 and CDR2 from the germline V gene are PRHDT and FYEKMQ (reference sequence). V shed 5 bases, J shed 10 bases, and the junction held 13 bases outside the gene matches. The CDR3 sequence is CASSAGGLLGEEQFF. CDR3 sequence (DNA): TGTGCCAGCAGCGCGGGGGGCCTTCTAGGGGAGGAGCAGTTCTTC.

The J gene is TRBJ1-4, the V gene TRBV18; 8 bases are a match to TRBD1. Germline assignment: CDR1 KGHSH and CDR2 LQKENI. This CDR3 comprises 14 residues. V shed 3 bases, J shed 14 bases, and the junction held 11 bases outside the gene matches. This CDR3 is CASSPGQGAGALFF. Here the CDR3 DNA reads TGTGCCAGCTCACCTGGTCAGGGGGCTGGGGCTCTGTTTTTT.

The chain has TRBV6-5 and TRBJ1-3; TRBD1 matches 8 bases. V gave up 6 bases and J gave up 2 bases; unmatched junction bases: 6. The CDR3 contains 15 residues. The germline gives CDR1 MNHEY, CDR2 SVGAGI. CDR3 sequence: CASRDREVAGNTIYF. CDR3 DNA: TGTGCCAGCAGGGACAGGGAAGTCGCTGGAAACACCATATATTTT.

V usage is TRBV2 and J usage is TRBJ1-1; tentatively, D is TRBD1 (5 bases). CDR1 is SNHLY, CDR2 FYNNEI, per germline. V gave up 6 bases and J gave up 5 bases, with 13 bases separating them. The CDR3 is 13 amino acids. CDR3 sequence reads: CASRSGEGTEAFF. In DNA, the CDR3 is TGTGCCAGCAGGTCGGGGGAAGGGACTGAAGCTTTCTTT.

This clone was seen a few times. The chain combines TRBV10-3 with TRBJ1-1; TRBD1 matches at 9 bases. Trimming at V came to 9 bases and at J to 3 bases, leaving 2 bases not matched to a gene. The CDR3 is 12 residues long. The V gene's germline CDR1 is ENHRY and CDR2 SYGVKD. CDR3 loop: CAMGQGHTEAFF. The CDR3, as DNA: TGTGCCATGGGACAGGGACACACTGAAGCTTTCTTT.

This chain links TRBV10-3 with TRBJ2-7; 7 positions match TRBD1. The germline CDR1 and CDR2 sequences are ENHRY and SYGVKD. This CDR3 has 12 amino acids. Losses at the gene ends were 5 bases for V and 3 bases for J; bases not matched to a gene: 1. The chain's CDR3 is CAISWDSYEQYF. CDR3 sequence (DNA): TGTGCCATCAGTTGGGACAGCTACGAGCAGTACTTC.

The chain uses TRBV4-3 and TRBJ1-5; weak D call: TRBD1 (5 bases). The V and J ends lost 1 base and 7 bases respectively, with 11 bases between them. This CDR3 spans 14 amino acids. Germline V gives CDR1 LGHNA, CDR2 YSLEER. CDR3 in amino acids: CASSQGGAGQPQHF. Written as DNA, the CDR3 is TGCGCCAGCAGCCAAGGCGGGGCCGGGCAGCCCCAGCATTTT.

The V and J genes are TRBV9 and TRBJ2-3, with D possibly TRBD1 on 6 matching bases. Germline values: CDR1 SGDLS, CDR2 YYNGEE. This CDR3 comprises 14 residues. Trimming removed 3 bases from V and 4 bases from J, with 12 bases in between. The CDR3 region is CASSDGGSADTQYF. CDR3 DNA: TGTGCCAGCAGCGATGGGGGCTCGGCAGATACGCAGTATTTT.

This clone was recorded only once. V gene TRBV9 combines with J gene TRBJ1-3, with D unclear. Germline CDR1 and CDR2: SGDLS and YYNGEE. Trimming removed 4 bases from V and 0 bases from J, with 14 bases in between. This CDR3 has 16 amino acids. CDR3 region: CASSTSFLSSGNTIYF. As DNA, the CDR3 is TGTGCCAGCAGCACCTCTTTCCTTAGCTCTGGAAACACCATATATTTT.

The V and J genes are TRBV19 and TRBJ1-2, with 7 bases identical to TRBD1. This CDR3 is built from 15 residues. Germline V lookup: CDR1 LNHDA, CDR2 SQIVND (reference sequence). J lost 3 bases, V lost 3 bases, and 7 bases had no gene match. The CDR3 DNA follows: TGTGCCAGTAGTATCGGGACAGCTAACTACTATGGCTACACCTTC. This sequence encodes CASSIGTANYYGYTF.

The chain carries TRBV15 and TRBJ2-7; TRBD2 is a possible D gene (8 bases). The germline V and J ends were trimmed by 7 bases and 0 bases, with 25 bases remaining between them. CDR3 size: 18 residues. CDR1 and CDR2 (germline): LNHNV, YYDKDF (reference sequence). The CDR3 DNA reads as TGTGCCACCACTCCGGGGGGGGAGGGGGCTGAAGGCTCCTACGAGCAGTACTTC. This gives the protein CATTPGGEGAEGSYEQYF.

This clone was recorded once. V usage is TRBV19 and J usage is TRBJ2-6, with D possibly matching TRBD2 (5 bases). The ends were cut back, 2 bases at V and 12 bases at J, with 14 bases in the middle. The CDR3 contains 14 residues. Germline CDR1 and CDR2: LNHDA and SQIVND (reference sequence). DNA for the CDR3: TGTGCCAGTAGTATACCAGGACTCACCACCGTCCTGACTTTC. Translation gives CASSIPGLTTVLTF.

The V gene is TRBV5-7, the J gene TRBJ2-7; D is unresolved. TRBV5-7 is flagged as an ORF with uncertain function. The CDR3 totals 16 residues. Trimming took off 1 base at V and 4 bases at J, with 18 bases between the two ends. Written as DNA, the CDR3 is TGTGCCAGCAGCTTGCTAGGCGGTCTGACCTATTACGAGCAGTACTTC. Protein product: CASSLLGGLTYYEQYF.

The table lists this clone with a few counts. V gene TRBV5-1 combines with J gene TRBJ2-7, with 9 bases that match TRBD1. With V trimmed by 1 base and J by 5 bases, 7 bases remained unmatched. The CDR3 extends over 15 amino acids. Germline V gives CDR1 SGHRS, CDR2 YFSETQ. DNA for the CDR3: TGCGCCAGCAGCTTGCCACAGGGGGCCACCCACGAGCAGTACTTC. It is translated as CASSLPQGATHEQYF.

In DNA, the CDR3 is TGTGCCAGCAGCCCCGGGAGACTCTATGGCTACACCTTC. It translates to CASSPGRLYGYTF. The V gene is TRBV7-9, the J gene TRBJ1-2; D remains ambiguous. Germline loops: CDR1 SEHNR, CDR2 FQNEAQ (reference sequence). V shed 5 bases and J shed 4 bases, with 11 bases lying between them. The CDR3 loop spans 13 amino acids. The variable domain in full, with the rest retrieved from reference TRBV7-9 and TRBJ1-2, is DTGVSQNPRHKITKRGQNVTFRCDPISEHNRLYWYRQTLGQGPEFLTYFQNEAQLEKSRLLSDRFSAERPKGSFSTLEIQRTEQGDSAMYLCASSPGRLYGYTFGSGTRLTVV.

This clone showed up just a few times. The V gene is TRBV7-3, the J gene TRBJ1-2; the D gene is possibly TRBD1 (6 bases). This CDR3 is 14 amino acids long. Trimming took 5 bases from V and 6 from J, leaving 16 bases between them. Germline V gene sequence: CDR1 SGHTA, CDR2 FQGTGA. CDR3 DNA sequence: TGTGCCAGCAGCCTGGCCGGGACATTAGATGGCTACACCTTC. It encodes CASSLAGTLDGYTF.

This chain joins TRBV10-3 and TRBJ1-3; D may be TRBD1 (5 bases). The V gene's germline CDR1 is ENHRY and CDR2 SYGVKD. The CDR3 covers 15 residues. The V end was cut by 6 bases, the J end by 0 bases, with 12 bases between. As DNA, the CDR3 is TGTGCCATCAGCCCGCAGGGAAGCTCTGGAAACACCATATATTTT. The encoded protein is CAISPQGSSGNTIYF.

This sequence joins TRBV7-8 and TRBJ1-2, with 7 bases identical to TRBD1. V gave up 0 bases and J gave up 0 bases; unmatched junction bases: 1. The CDR3 length is 15 residues. Looked up from germline, CDR1 is SGHVS and CDR2 is FQNEAQ. The DNA of the CDR3 is TGTGCCAGCAGCTTAGCGGGGACAGCTAACTATGGCTACACCTTC. Translation: CASSLAGTANYGYTF.

The rearrangement links TRBV7-2 to TRBJ2-7; 8 bases line up with TRBD2. Germline V CDR1 and CDR2: SGHTA, FQGNSA. CDR3 size: 15 residues. The V segment lost 5 bases and the J segment 4 bases; nucleotides outside the gene matches: 10. CDR3 in amino acids: CASSLSRAGGYEQYF. CDR3 DNA: TGTGCCAGCAGCCTCAGTCGGGCGGGGGGATACGAGCAGTACTTC.

This chain uses TRBV9 with TRBJ2-3; no firm D call. In germline, CDR1 is SGDLS, CDR2 YYNGEE. The germline V and J ends were trimmed by 0 bases and 6 bases, with 11 bases remaining between them. There are 14 residues in the CDR3. The CDR3 spells CASSVGPGGDTQYF. CDR3 DNA: TGTGCCAGCAGCGTAGGACCGGGTGGCGATACGCAGTATTTT.

V and J are TRBV7-2 and TRBJ2-5; 10 bases agree with TRBD2. V shed 3 bases, J shed 5 bases, and the junction held 6 bases outside the gene matches. In germline, CDR1 is SGHTA, CDR2 FQGNSA. The CDR3 is made up of 15 amino acids. The DNA for the CDR3 is TGTGCCAGCAGCTTGAGCGGGGGGGCAAGGGAGACCCAGTACTTC. It yields the protein CASSLSGGARETQYF.